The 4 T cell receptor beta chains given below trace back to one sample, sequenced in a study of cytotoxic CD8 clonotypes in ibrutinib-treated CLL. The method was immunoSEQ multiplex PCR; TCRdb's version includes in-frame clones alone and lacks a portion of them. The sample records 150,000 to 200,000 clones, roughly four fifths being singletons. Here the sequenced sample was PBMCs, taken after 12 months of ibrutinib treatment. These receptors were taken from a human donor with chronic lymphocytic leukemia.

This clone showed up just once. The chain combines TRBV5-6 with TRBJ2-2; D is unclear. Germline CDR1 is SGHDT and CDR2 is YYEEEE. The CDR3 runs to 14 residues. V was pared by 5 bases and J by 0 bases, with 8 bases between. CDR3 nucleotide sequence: TGTGCCAGCAGTCCCCCAGCGAACACCGGGGAGCTGTTTTTT. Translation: CASSPPANTGELFF.

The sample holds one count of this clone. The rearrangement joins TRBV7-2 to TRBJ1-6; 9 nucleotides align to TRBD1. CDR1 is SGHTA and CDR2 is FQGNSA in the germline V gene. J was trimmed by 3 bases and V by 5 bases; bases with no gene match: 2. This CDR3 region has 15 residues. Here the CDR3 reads CASSTTGGYNSPLHF. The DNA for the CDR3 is TGTGCCAGCAGCACGACAGGGGGCTATAATTCACCCCTCCACTTT.

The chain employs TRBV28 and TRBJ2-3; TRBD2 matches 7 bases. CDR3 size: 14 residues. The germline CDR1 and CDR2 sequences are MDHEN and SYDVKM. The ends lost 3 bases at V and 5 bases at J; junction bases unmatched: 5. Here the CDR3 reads CASSFPGGGDTQYF. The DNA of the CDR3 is TGTGCCAGCAGTTTTCCGGGGGGTGGAGATACGCAGTATTTT.

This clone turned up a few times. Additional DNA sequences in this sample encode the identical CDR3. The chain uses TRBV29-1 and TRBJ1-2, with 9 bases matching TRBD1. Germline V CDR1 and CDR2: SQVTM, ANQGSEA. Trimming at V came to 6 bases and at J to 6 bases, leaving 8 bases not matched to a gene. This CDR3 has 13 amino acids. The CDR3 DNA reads TGCAGCGTGCCCGGACAGGGGCGGGATGGCTACACCTTC. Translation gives CSVPGQGRDGYTF.